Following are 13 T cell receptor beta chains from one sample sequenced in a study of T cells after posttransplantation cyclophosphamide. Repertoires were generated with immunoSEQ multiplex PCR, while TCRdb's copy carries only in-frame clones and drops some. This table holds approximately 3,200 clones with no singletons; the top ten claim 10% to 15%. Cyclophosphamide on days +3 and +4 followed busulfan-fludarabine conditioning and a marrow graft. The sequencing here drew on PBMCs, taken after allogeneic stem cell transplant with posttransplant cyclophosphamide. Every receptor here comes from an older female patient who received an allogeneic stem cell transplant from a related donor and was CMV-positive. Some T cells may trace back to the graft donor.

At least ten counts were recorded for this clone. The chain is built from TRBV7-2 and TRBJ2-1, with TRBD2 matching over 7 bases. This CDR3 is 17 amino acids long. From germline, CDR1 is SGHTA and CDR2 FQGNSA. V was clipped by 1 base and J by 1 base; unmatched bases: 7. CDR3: CASSLEPAGFSYNEQFF. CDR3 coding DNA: TGTGCCAGCAGCTTAGAACCAGCGGGGTTTTCCTACAATGAGCAGTTCTTC.

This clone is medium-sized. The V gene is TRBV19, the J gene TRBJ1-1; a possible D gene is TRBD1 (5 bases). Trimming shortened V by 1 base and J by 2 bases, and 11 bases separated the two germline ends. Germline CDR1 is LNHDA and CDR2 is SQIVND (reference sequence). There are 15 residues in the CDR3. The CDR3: CASSIGETANTEAFF. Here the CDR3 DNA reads TGTGCCAGTAGTATAGGGGAGACAGCTAACACTGAAGCTTTCTTT. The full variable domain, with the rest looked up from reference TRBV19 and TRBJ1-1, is DGGITQSPKYLFRKEGQNVTLSCEQNLNHDAMYWYRQDPGQGLRLIYYSQIVNDFQKGDIAEGYSVSREKKESFPLTVTSAQKNPTAFYLCASSIGETANTEAFFGQGTRLTVV.

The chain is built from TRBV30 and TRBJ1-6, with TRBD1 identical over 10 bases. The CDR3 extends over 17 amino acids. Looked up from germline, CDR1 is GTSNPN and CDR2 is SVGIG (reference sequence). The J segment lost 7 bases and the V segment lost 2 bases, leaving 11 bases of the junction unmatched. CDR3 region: CAWSLRNRDRGNSPLHF. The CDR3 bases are TGTGCCTGGAGTCTTAGAAACCGGGACAGGGGAAATTCACCCCTCCACTTT.

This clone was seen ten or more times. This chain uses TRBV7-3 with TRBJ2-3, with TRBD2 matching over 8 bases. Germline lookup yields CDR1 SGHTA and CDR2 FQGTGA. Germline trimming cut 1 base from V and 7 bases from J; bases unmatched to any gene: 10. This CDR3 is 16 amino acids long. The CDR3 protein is CASSLMGTGGQNTQYF. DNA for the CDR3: TGTGCCAGCAGCTTAATGGGAACGGGGGGGCAAAATACGCAGTATTTT.

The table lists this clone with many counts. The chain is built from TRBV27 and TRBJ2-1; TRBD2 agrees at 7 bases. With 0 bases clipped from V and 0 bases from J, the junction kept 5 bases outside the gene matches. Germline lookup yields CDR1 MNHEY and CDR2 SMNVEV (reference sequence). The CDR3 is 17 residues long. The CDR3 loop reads CASSLSALAASYNEQFF. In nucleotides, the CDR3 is TGTGCCAGCAGTTTATCGGCTCTAGCGGCCTCCTACAATGAGCAGTTCTTC.

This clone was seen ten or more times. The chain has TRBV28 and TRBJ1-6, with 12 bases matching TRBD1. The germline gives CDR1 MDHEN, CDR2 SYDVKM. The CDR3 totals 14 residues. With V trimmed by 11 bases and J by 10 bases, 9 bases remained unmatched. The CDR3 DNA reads TGTGCCTGCAACCGGGACAGGGGGCTGTCACCCCTCCACTTT. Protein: CACNRDRGLSPLHF.

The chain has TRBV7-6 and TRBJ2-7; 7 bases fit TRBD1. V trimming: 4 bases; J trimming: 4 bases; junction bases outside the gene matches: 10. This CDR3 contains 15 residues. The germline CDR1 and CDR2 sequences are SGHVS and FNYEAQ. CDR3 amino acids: CASSSYPGTEYEQYF. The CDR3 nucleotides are TGTGCCAGCAGCTCCTACCCCGGGACAGAATACGAGCAGTACTTC.

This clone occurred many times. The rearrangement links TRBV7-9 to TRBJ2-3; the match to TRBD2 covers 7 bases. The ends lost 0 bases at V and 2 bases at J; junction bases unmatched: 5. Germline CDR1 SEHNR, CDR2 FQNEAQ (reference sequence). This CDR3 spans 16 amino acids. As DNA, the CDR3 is TGTGCCAGCAGCTTAGCGTCACTAGCGCACACAGATACGCAGTATTTT. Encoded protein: CASSLASLAHTDTQYF. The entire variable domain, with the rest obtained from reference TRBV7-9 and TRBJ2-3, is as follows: DTGVSQNPRHKITKRGQNVTFRCDPISEHNRLYWYRQTLGQGPEFLTYFQNEAQLEKSRLLSDRFSAERPKGSFSTLEIQRTEQGDSAMYLCASSLASLAHTDTQYFGPGTRLTVL.

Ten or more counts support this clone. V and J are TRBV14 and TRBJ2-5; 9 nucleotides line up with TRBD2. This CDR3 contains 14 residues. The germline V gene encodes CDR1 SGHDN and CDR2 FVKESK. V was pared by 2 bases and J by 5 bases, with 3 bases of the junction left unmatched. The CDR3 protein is CASSQFGLAETQYF. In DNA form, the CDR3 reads TGTGCCAGCAGCCAATTCGGACTAGCGGAGACCCAGTACTTC.

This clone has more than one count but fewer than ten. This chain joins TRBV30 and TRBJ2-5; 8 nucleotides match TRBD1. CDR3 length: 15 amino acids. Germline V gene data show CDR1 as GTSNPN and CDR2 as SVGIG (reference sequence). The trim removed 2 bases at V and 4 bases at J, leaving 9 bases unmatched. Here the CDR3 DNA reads TGTGCCTGGAGTCCAAAAACAGGGGGAGGAGAGACCCAGTACTTC. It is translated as CAWSPKTGGGETQYF.

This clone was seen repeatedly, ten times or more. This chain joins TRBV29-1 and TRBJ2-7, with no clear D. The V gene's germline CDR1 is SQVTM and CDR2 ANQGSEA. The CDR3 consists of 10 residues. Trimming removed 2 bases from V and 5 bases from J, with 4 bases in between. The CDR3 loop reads CSVENNEQYF. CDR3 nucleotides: TGCAGCGTTGAAAATAACGAGCAGTACTTC.

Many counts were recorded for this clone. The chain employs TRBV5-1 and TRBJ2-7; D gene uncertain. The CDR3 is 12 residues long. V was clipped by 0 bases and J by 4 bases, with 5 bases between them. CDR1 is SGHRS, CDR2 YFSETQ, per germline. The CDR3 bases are TGCGCCAGCAGCTTGGTCGGGTACGAGCAGTACTTC. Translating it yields CASSLVGYEQYF.

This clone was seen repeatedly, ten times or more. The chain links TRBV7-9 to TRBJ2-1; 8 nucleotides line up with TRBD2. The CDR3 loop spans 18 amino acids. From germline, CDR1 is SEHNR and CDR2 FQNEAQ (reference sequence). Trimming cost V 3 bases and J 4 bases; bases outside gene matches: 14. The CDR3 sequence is CASSLRTSLQGVYNEQFF. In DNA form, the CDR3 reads TGTGCCAGCAGCTTGCGGACTAGCTTACAAGGTGTTTACAATGAGCAGTTCTTC.